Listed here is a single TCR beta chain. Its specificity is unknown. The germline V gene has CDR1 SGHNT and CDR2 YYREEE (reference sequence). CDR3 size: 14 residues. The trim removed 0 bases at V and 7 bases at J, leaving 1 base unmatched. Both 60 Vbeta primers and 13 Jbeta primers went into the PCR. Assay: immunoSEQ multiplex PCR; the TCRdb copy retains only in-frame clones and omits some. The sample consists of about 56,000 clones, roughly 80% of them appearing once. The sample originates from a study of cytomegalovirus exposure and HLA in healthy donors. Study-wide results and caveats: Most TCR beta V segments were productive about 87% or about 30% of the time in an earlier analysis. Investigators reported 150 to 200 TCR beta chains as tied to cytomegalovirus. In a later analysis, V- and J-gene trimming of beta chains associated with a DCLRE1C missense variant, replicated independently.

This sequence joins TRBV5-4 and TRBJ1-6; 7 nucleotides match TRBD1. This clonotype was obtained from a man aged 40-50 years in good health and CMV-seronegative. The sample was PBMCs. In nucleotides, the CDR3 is TGTGCCAGCAGCTTGGCACAGGGGAATTCACCCCTCCACTTT. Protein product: CASSLAQGNSPLHF. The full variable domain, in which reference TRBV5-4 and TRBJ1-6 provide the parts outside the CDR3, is ETGVTQSPTHLIKTRGQQVTLRCSSQSGHNTVSWYQQALGQGPQFIFQYYREEENGRGNFPPRFSGLQFPNYSSELNVNALELDDSALYLCASSLAQGNSPLHFGNGTRLTVT.